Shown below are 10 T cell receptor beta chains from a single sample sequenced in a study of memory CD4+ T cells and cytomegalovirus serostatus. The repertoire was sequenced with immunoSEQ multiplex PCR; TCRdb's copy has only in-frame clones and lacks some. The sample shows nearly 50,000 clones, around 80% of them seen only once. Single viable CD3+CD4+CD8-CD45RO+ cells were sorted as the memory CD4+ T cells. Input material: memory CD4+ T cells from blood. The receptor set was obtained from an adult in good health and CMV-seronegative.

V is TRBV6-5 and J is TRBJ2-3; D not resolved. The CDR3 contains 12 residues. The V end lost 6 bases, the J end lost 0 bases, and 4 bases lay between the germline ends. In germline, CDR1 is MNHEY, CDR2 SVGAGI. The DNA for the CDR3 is TGTGCCAGCAGGACTAGCACAGATACGCAGTATTTT. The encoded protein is CASRTSTDTQYF.

CDR3 residues: CASSLTGTGNTEAFF. CDR3 sequence (DNA): TGTGCCAGCAGTTTAACAGGGACAGGGAACACTGAAGCTTTCTTT. The V and J genes are TRBV28 and TRBJ1-1; 8 bases line up with TRBD1. Germline-derived CDR1 and CDR2 are MDHEN and SYDVKM. V shed 2 bases, J shed 1 base, and the junction held 3 bases outside the gene matches. The CDR3 loop spans 15 amino acids.

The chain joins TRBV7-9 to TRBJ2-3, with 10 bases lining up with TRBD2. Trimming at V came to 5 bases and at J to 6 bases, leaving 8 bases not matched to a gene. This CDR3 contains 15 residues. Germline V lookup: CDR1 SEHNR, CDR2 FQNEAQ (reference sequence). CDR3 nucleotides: TGTGCCAGCAGCCGTCTAAGCGGGGGGGCCGATACGCAGTATTTT. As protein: CASSRLSGGADTQYF.

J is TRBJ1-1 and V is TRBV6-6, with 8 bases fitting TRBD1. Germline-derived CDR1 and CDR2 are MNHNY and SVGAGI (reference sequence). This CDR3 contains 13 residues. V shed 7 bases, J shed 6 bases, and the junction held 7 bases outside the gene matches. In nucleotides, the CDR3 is TGTGCCAGCACCGCAGGGGGCCCCCCTGAAGCTTTCTTT. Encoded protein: CASTAGGPPEAFF.

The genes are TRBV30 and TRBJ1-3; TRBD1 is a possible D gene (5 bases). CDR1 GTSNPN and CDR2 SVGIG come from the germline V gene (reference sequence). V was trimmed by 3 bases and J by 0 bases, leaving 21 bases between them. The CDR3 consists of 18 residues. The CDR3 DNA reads TGTGCCTGGAGGGATTGGACACCCTCGCGGGTCTCTGGAAACACCATATATTTT. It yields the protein CAWRDWTPSRVSGNTIYF.

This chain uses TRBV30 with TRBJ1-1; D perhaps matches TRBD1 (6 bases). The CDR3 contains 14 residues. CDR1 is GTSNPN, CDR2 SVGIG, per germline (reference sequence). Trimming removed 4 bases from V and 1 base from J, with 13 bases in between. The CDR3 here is CAWTRGAANTEAFF. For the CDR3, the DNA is TGTGCCTGGACCCGGGGGGCTGCGAACACTGAAGCTTTCTTT.

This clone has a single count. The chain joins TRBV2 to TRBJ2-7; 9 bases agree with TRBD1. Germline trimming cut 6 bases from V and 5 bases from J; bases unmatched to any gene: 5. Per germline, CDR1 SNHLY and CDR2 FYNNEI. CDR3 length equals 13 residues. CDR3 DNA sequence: TGTGCCAGCAGGGACAGGGGACCCGACGAGCAGTACTTC. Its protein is CASRDRGPDEQYF.

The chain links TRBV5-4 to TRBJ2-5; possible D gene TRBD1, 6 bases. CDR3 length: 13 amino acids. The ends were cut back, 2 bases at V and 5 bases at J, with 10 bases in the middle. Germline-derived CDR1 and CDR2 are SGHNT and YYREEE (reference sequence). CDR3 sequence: CASSFTGQETQYF. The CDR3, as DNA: TGTGCCAGCAGCTTTACAGGGCAGGAGACCCAGTACTTC.

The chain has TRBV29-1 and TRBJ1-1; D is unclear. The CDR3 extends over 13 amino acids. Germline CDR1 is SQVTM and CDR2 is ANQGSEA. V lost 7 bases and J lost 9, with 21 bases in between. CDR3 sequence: CSGTHGDDRQAFF. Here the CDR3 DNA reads TGCAGCGGTACACACGGGGATGATCGGCAAGCTTTCTTT.

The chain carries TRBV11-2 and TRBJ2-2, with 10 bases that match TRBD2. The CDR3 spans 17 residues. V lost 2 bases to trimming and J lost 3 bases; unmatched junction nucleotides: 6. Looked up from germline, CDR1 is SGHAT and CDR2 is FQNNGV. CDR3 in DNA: TGTGCCAGCAGCTTACTAGCGGGAGTCGGGTACACCGGGGAGCTGTTTTTT. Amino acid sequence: CASSLLAGVGYTGELFF.